Described below is a single TCR beta chain sequence and its context. Germline values: CDR1 LNHNV, CDR2 YYDKDF (reference sequence). The V and J ends lost 4 bases and 4 bases, in that order; junction bases with no gene match: 4. The CDR3 extends over 15 amino acids. The data were obtained in a study of cytomegalovirus exposure and HLA in healthy donors. These donors were members of the roughly 120-subject validation cohort, a group separate from the approximately 700-subject first cohort. Generated by immunoSEQ multiplex PCR, the TCRdb table keeps only in-frame clones and is missing some. The table lists about 120,000 clones, about 82% of them singletons.

The rearrangement uses TRBV15 and TRBJ1-1; 12 bases agree with TRBD1. The clonotype was recovered from a man aged 18 to 30 in good health and CMV-seronegative. The sequenced sample was PBMCs. The CDR3 bases are TGTGCCACCAGCAAGGGACAGGGGGCAATCACTGAAGCTTTCTTT. Residues: CATSKGQGAITEAFF. Together with reference TRBV15 and TRBJ1-1, the CDR3 gives the full variable domain: DAMVIQNPRYQVTQFGKPVTLSCSQTLNHNVMYWYQQKSSQAPKLLFHYYDKDFNNEADTPDNFQSRRPNTSFCFLDIRSPGLGDTAMYLCATSKGQGAITEAFFGQGTRLTVV.